This T cell receptor beta chain was observed in a study of OX40 agonist ivuxolimab in advanced cancers. V lost 1 base and J 4 bases, leaving 8 bases between the germline ends. CDR3 length: 14 residues. Germline V gene lookup returns CDR1 SGDLS and CDR2 YYNGEE. Produced via immunoSEQ multiplex PCR; TCRdb's table is partial and in-frame only. The profile covers tens of thousands of clones, with 82% appearing a single time and over 1.1% taken by the ten largest. The J gene is TRBJ2-2, the V gene TRBV9; unclear D gene. The source of this sequence is an adult with an advanced solid tumor such as melanoma, head and neck, liver or kidney cancer. The material was CD4+ or CD8+ T cells sorted from blood, obtained in a trial of the OX40 agonist ivuxolimab. The CDR3 reads CASSVTSRTGELFF. CDR3 nucleotides: TGTGCCAGCAGCGTAACGTCCCGCACCGGGGAGCTGTTTTTT.